This T cell receptor beta chain was found in a study of siplizumab effects on memory and regulatory T cells. Trimming took off 8 bases at V and 5 bases at J, with 13 bases between the two ends. This CDR3 is built from 13 residues. Looked up from germline, CDR1 is SNHLY and CDR2 is FYNNEI. TCRdb's table, derived via immunoSEQ multiplex PCR, lists solely in-frame clones and lacks some. The sample holds 90,000 to 110,000 clones, around 90% seen once. The study's findings and limits: The diversity of naive T cells seemed greater than that of memory cells, and their alloresponse contribution seemed major. Relative to controls at approximately 30%, mappable alloreactive CD4+ clones exhibited a mean Treg-derived proportion of approximately 68% with siplizumab.

For this clone: As yet, its antigen is unknown.

This clonotype was sampled from a human donor in good health. The chain has TRBV2 and TRBJ1-5; D is uncertain. The sequencing input was Tregs sorted from blood. The CDR3 DNA follows: TGTGCCAGCCGGGGTTGGCCCGATCAGCCCCAGCATTTT. It specifies CASRGWPDQPQHF.